The clone carrying this T cell receptor beta chain was found a few times. Its matching antigen is unknown. This entry is derived from a study of cytomegalovirus exposure and HLA in healthy donors. Broader study findings: Trimming of TCR beta V- and J-genes showed a link, identified in a later analysis, to a missense DCLRE1C variant. Per a prior analysis, the majority of TCR beta V segments were productive roughly 87% or roughly 30% of the time. Using the classifier, cytomegalovirus status was reportedly diagnosed with high specificity and sensitivity.

This CDR3 is 15 amino acids long. The trim removed 3 bases at V and 12 bases at J, leaving 13 bases unmatched. Per the germline V gene, CDR1 is SGHNT and CDR2 is YYREEE (reference sequence). The primer mix had 60 Vbeta and 13 Jbeta primers. Source study methods: A later analysis counted 65 million to 90 million unique TCR beta chains, about 10 million shared. The method was immunoSEQ multiplex PCR; TCRdb's version includes in-frame clones alone and lacks a portion of them. That table is the source of V, J and clone size, and D and trimming were worked out from the DNA. The sample consists of just over 150,000 clones, approximately 86% of them appearing once.

Sequenced input: PBMCs. The clonotype originates from a woman aged 50 to 60 in good health and CMV-seropositive. The genes are TRBV5-4 and TRBJ1-4, with 8 bases that match TRBD1. In nucleotides, the CDR3 is TGTGCCAGCAGCTCGATGGACAGGGAAAGGGGACAACTGTTTTTT. Translated, it gives CASSSMDRERGQLFF.